The 24 T cell receptor beta chains reported below all come from one sample, sequenced in a study of cytomegalovirus exposure and HLA in healthy donors. PCR employed 60 Vbeta and 13 Jbeta primers. The repertoire was sequenced with immunoSEQ multiplex PCR; TCRdb's copy has only in-frame clones and lacks some. Of over 60,000 clones in the sample, 75% were seen once. Sample: PBMCs. These receptors were obtained from a man aged 65 to 85 in good health and CMV-seronegative.

V usage is TRBV6-5 and J usage is TRBJ1-1; D remains unclear. The germline gives CDR1 MNHEY, CDR2 SVGAGI. The CDR3 is 13 amino acids. V shed 7 bases and J shed 5 bases, with 14 bases lying between them. The CDR3 protein is CASIPRAGTEAFF. For the CDR3, the DNA is TGTGCCAGCATTCCGAGGGCGGGAACTGAAGCTTTCTTT.

The chain joins TRBV7-9 to TRBJ1-1, with unresolved D. The V end was cut by 2 bases, the J end by 4 bases, with 11 bases between. CDR1 and CDR2 from the germline V gene are SEHNR and FQNEAQ (reference sequence). This CDR3 has 14 amino acids. The CDR3 nucleotides read TGTGCCAGCAGCTTACAGGATGAGGGCACTGAAGCTTTCTTT. Translating it yields CASSLQDEGTEAFF. Looking up the rest from reference TRBV7-9 and TRBJ1-1 gives the full variable domain: DTGVSQNPRHKITKRGQNVTFRCDPISEHNRLYWYRQTLGQGPEFLTYFQNEAQLEKSRLLSDRFSAERPKGSFSTLEIQRTEQGDSAMYLCASSLQDEGTEAFFGQGTRLTVV.

This clone was seen only a few times. The rearrangement uses TRBV5-1 and TRBJ2-6; tentative D call: TRBD1 (6 bases). The CDR3 totals 17 residues. Germline V gene sequence: CDR1 SGHRS, CDR2 YFSETQ. Trimming left V 0 bases short and J 0 bases short, with 10 bases between. The DNA of the CDR3 is TGCGCCAGCAGCTTGGACAGGGCGGCCTCTGGGGCCAACGTCCTGACTTTC. Its protein product is CASSLDRAASGANVLTF.

The chain combines TRBV4-3 with TRBJ2-6, with D perhaps matching TRBD2 (5 bases). Germline V gene lookup returns CDR1 LGHNA and CDR2 YSLEER. V lost 1 base and J 0 bases, leaving 13 bases between the germline ends. CDR3 length: 18 amino acids. CDR3 in amino acids: CASSQGPGKRSGANVLTF. CDR3 sequence (DNA): TGCGCCAGCAGCCAAGGGCCGGGGAAACGCTCTGGGGCCAACGTCCTGACTTTC.

The sample holds one count of this clone. The gene calls are TRBV7-2 and TRBJ1-2; no firm D call. The germline V gene encodes CDR1 SGHTA and CDR2 FQGNSA. CDR3 length: 14 residues. Trimming removed 1 base from V and 2 bases from J, with 8 bases in between. The CDR3 region has the DNA TGTGCCAGCAGCTTAGGTTCCACAAACTATGGCTACACCTTC. It codes for CASSLGSTNYGYTF.

This sequence joins TRBV7-2 and TRBJ2-5; possible D gene TRBD2, 6 bases. Trimming removed 6 bases at V and 7 bases at J, with 18 bases between. The CDR3 spans 14 residues. Germline values: CDR1 SGHTA, CDR2 FQGNSA. DNA for the CDR3: TGTGCCAGCAGTTCCACTAGCATGGGGGTGACCCAGTACTTC. As protein: CASSSTSMGVTQYF.

J is TRBJ2-3 and V is TRBV29-1, with D perhaps matching TRBD2 (5 bases). Germline assignment: CDR1 SQVTM and CDR2 ANQGSEA. V lost 6 bases and J lost 0, with 13 bases in between. The CDR3 runs 14 residues. The CDR3 reads CSVGGLSSTDTQYF. The CDR3 DNA is TGCAGCGTCGGAGGACTCTCAAGCACAGATACGCAGTATTTT.

V is TRBV5-1 and J is TRBJ1-6; D call uncertain. V lost 4 bases to trimming and J lost 5 bases, with 13 bases between them. The CDR3 has 15 amino acids. Germline lookup yields CDR1 SGHRS and CDR2 YFSETQ. The CDR3 DNA follows: TGCGCCAGCAGCGCTCAGGTGGCAGATAATTCACCCCTCCACTTT. Its translation is CASSAQVADNSPLHF.

The chain joins TRBV6-1 to TRBJ2-2; D might be TRBD1 (5 bases). Germline CDR1 reads MNHNS; CDR2 reads SASEGT. V lost 3 bases, J lost 3 bases, and 20 bases lay in between. This CDR3 contains 18 residues. CDR3 DNA: TGTGCCAGCAGTGAGGGGCCAATCGGCAAGGGATACACCGGGGAGCTGTTTTTT. Protein sequence: CASSEGPIGKGYTGELFF.

The chain recombines TRBV18 with TRBJ1-2, with D unclear. Trimming removed 2 bases from V and 6 bases from J, with 10 bases in between. Germline V gives CDR1 KGHSH, CDR2 LQKENI. This CDR3 comprises 13 residues. The DNA for the CDR3 is TGTGCCAGCTCACCAACAGAAAGGAATGGCTACACCTTC. Its translation is CASSPTERNGYTF.

V and J are TRBV11-2 and TRBJ1-3, with 7 bases matching TRBD1. V lost 4 bases, J lost 2 bases, and 11 bases stayed unmatched. The length of the CDR3 is 17 residues. Germline lookup yields CDR1 SGHAT and CDR2 FQNNGV. This CDR3 reads CASSSLGYQGAGNTIYF. CDR3 nucleotide sequence: TGTGCCAGCAGCTCCCTCGGTTACCAGGGGGCTGGAAACACCATATATTTT.

Details on this clone: The same CDR3 is also encoded by other DNA sequences in this sample. The CDR3 region is CASSLGRNTEAFF. CDR3 nucleotides: TGTGCCAGCAGCTTAGGGAGGAACACTGAAGCTTTCTTT. The chain couples TRBV11-3 to TRBJ1-1; D uncertain. Germline loops: CDR1 SGHNT, CDR2 YENEEA. The CDR3 totals 13 residues. The V and J ends lost 1 base and 1 base respectively, with 4 bases between them. The complete variable domain, with remaining parts taken from reference TRBV11-3 and TRBJ1-1, reads EAGVVQSPRYKIIEKKQPVAFWCNPISGHNTLYWYLQNLGQGPELLIRYENEEAVDDSQLPKDRFSAERLKGVDSTLKIQPAELGDSAVYLCASSLGRNTEAFFGQGTRLTVV.

The sample holds one count of this clone. This chain links TRBV10-1 with TRBJ2-3; D perhaps matches TRBD1 (5 bases). Per germline, CDR1 WNHNN and CDR2 SYGVQD (reference sequence). The CDR3 is made up of 16 amino acids. The germline V and J ends were trimmed by 3 bases and 7 bases, with 20 bases remaining between them. The CDR3 DNA reads TGCGCCAGCAGTGATACTGGTCGTCAGGGAATAAATACGCAGTATTTT. As protein: CASSDTGRQGINTQYF.

CDR3 nucleotide sequence: TGTGCCATCAGTGAGTCTACAGGGATGAAGGTGACCCAGTACTTC. This sequence encodes CAISESTGMKVTQYF. The genes are TRBV10-3 and TRBJ2-5, with a weak D call TRBD1 (6 bases). Per germline, CDR1 ENHRY and CDR2 SYGVKD. The V gene lost 0 bases and the J gene lost 7 bases, with 15 bases spanning the gap. The CDR3 spans 15 residues.

This clone was observed a single time. The rearrangement joins TRBV2 to TRBJ2-3; 15 nucleotides align to TRBD2. The CDR3 totals 16 residues. Germline V gene data show CDR1 as SNHLY and CDR2 as FYNNEI. Germline trimming cut 4 bases from V and 4 bases from J; bases unmatched to any gene: 3. This CDR3 reads CASSAGLAGGSDTQYF. CDR3 nucleotides: TGTGCCAGCAGTGCCGGACTAGCGGGAGGGTCAGATACGCAGTATTTT.

The chain joins TRBV18 to TRBJ2-5, with D perhaps matching TRBD1 (5 bases). The germline V gene has CDR1 KGHSH and CDR2 LQKENI. CDR3 size: 11 residues. V was clipped by 8 bases and J by 2 bases, with 6 bases between them. The CDR3 region has the DNA TGTGCCAGCCAGGGACAAGAGACCCAGTACTTC. Translation gives CASQGQETQYF.

The rearrangement uses TRBV13 and TRBJ2-5, with TRBD2 as a possible D gene (5 bases). Germline CDR1 reads PRHDT; CDR2 reads FYEKMQ (reference sequence). This CDR3 spans 15 amino acids. V gave up 0 bases and J gave up 2 bases, with 10 bases separating them. The CDR3 is CASSLGLAIQETQYF. The CDR3 DNA sequence: TGTGCCAGCAGCTTAGGGCTAGCTATACAAGAGACCCAGTACTTC.

Comment on this clone: An end of the junction differs from the germline gene, which may be a read error. V gene TRBV7-9 combines with J gene TRBJ1-1; D remains ambiguous. Germline V gene data show CDR1 as SEHNR and CDR2 as FQNEAQ (reference sequence). The CDR3 extends over 13 amino acids. In DNA form, the CDR3 reads TGTTCCAGCAGCTTAAGCCGGAACACTGAAGCTTTCTTT. Translating gives CSSSLSRNTEAFF.

Of note for this clone: Other DNA sequences within the sample encode an identical CDR3. The gene calls are TRBV6-5 and TRBJ1-6, with 8 nucleotides matching TRBD1. The CDR3 sequence is 14 residues long. Germline V gives CDR1 MNHEY, CDR2 SVGAGI. With 2 bases clipped from V and 6 bases from J, the junction kept 0 bases outside the gene matches. This chain's CDR3 is CASSYGQGNSPLHF. In nucleotides, the CDR3 is TGTGCCAGCAGTTACGGACAGGGTAATTCACCCCTCCACTTT.

This clone was seen a handful of times. The junction differs from germline at one of its ends, possibly a read error. This CDR3 reads CASSPQKTGELFF. The CDR3 region has the DNA TGTGCTAGCAGCCCCCAGAAAACCGGGGAGCTGTTTTTT. The V gene is TRBV7-7, the J gene TRBJ2-2, with D unresolved. The germline V gene encodes CDR1 SSHAT and CDR2 FNYEAQ (reference sequence). CDR3 size: 13 residues.

The rearrangement links TRBV5-1 to TRBJ2-5; TRBD2 matches 9 bases. Trimming at V came to 6 bases and at J to 5 bases, leaving 26 bases not matched to a gene. Per the germline V gene, CDR1 is SGHRS and CDR2 is YFSETQ. The CDR3 consists of 20 residues. This chain's CDR3 is CASTLPWRGGNTGGCETQYF. CDR3 nucleotide sequence: TGCGCCAGCACCCTCCCTTGGCGGGGGGGCAATACCGGGGGTTGCGAGACCCAGTACTTC.

The CDR3 region has the DNA TGCGCCAGCAGCCAAGATCTTTTCCTAGCGACGTTCTACGAGCAGTACTTC. Translated: CASSQDLFLATFYEQYF. The chain employs TRBV4-1 and TRBJ2-7; tentative D call: TRBD2 (6 bases). Trimming removed 0 bases at V and 3 bases at J, with 18 bases between. Looked up from germline, CDR1 is MGHRA and CDR2 is YSYEKL. The CDR3 covers 17 residues.

The chain recombines TRBV5-1 with TRBJ2-7; 7 positions match TRBD1. The ends lost 1 base at V and 5 bases at J; junction bases unmatched: 6. Germline V gene sequence: CDR1 SGHRS, CDR2 YFSETQ. The CDR3 contains 14 residues. The CDR3 sequence is CASSLNPGTDEQYF. CDR3 nucleotides: TGCGCCAGCAGCTTGAATCCCGGGACAGACGAGCAGTACTTC.

V gene TRBV6-1 combines with J gene TRBJ2-7; no definite D call. Trimming took 4 bases from V and 0 from J, leaving 10 bases between them. This CDR3 comprises 14 residues. Germline V gene lookup returns CDR1 MNHNS and CDR2 SASEGT. The CDR3 loop reads CASSVNTFSYEQYF. The CDR3 bases are TGTGCCAGCAGTGTAAACACCTTCTCCTACGAGCAGTACTTC.